This is a list of T cell receptor beta chains from one sample in a study of blood T cell repertoires in COVID-19. Sequenced by immunoSEQ multiplex PCR; TCRdb stores in-frame clones only, minus some. This sample yields a few hundred thousand clones, of which 70% to 90% are seen a single time; roughly 15% belongs to the top ten. Sequencing used PBMCs or T cells enriched from blood (not recorded which). Every receptor here comes from a woman between 50 and 59 years old with acute COVID-19. Both conserved end residues are part of each CDR3.

j_gene | v_gene | CDR3aa
TRBJ2-7 | TRBV7-6 | CASSMGQGYEQYF
TRBJ2-3 | TRBV5-1 | CASSLAGRRDTQYF
TRBJ1-4 | TRBV6-5 | CASSSTSTNEKLFF
TRBJ2-7 | TRBV27 | CASSSRRGSYEQYF
TRBJ2-6 | TRBV28 | CASSPWGEGSGANVLTF
TRBJ1-5 | TRBV25-1 | CATSGQTFNQPQHF
TRBJ2-1 | TRBV7-3 | CASSPPGLAGGNEQFF
TRBJ2-7 | TRBV4-1 | CASSQVGEQYF
TRBJ1-6 | TRBV2 | CASTPGVARGGNSPLHF
TRBJ1-4 | TRBV28 | CASSSSPGEKLFF
TRBJ1-2 | TRBV6-5 | CASSYVSRGGYTF
TRBJ2-1 | TRBV11-2 | CASSLGPRHNEQFF
TRBJ2-7 | TRBV5-1 | CASSLVLSSYEQYF
TRBJ1-2 | TRBV3-1/TRBV3-2 | CASSQGPGYYGYTF
TRBJ2-7 | TRBV28 | CASSFWTWDIIGPGLIEQYF
TRBJ1-6 | TRBV2 | CASSDGQGAANSPLHF
TRBJ1-2 | TRBV18 | CASSPGQGPERSYGYTF
TRBJ2-7 | TRBV5-5 | CASSQGRGGYEQYF
TRBJ2-5 | TRBV4-3 | CASSPRGRRQGQETQYF
TRBJ2-1 | TRBV3-1/TRBV3-2 | CASSQIPSGGYNEQFF
TRBJ2-2 | TRBV29-1 | CSAIAGVPNTGELFF
TRBJ2-1 | TRBV7-9 | CASSFQQSSYNEQFF
TRBJ1-2 | TRBV7-2 | CASSPDINYGYTF
TRBJ2-1 | TRBV28 | CASSFRSSYNEQFF
TRBJ2-7 | TRBV19 | CASSRGQGIRHEQYF
TRBJ2-3 | TRBV11-2 | CASSLVTGTSTDTQYF
TRBJ2-1 | TRBV10-3 | CAINPSGSSYNEQFF
TRBJ2-1 | TRBV25-1 | CASSEIGGNEQFF
TRBJ1-2 | TRBV19 | CASSRQKGQSFPYGYTF
TRBJ2-3 | TRBV1 | CTSSQVRTSGRKRHGTDTQYF
TRBJ2-1 | TRBV7-3 | CASSLVGYNEQFF
TRBJ1-2 | TRBV18 | CASSHRDRNYGYTF
TRBJ1-2 | TRBV5-4 | CASSPDRGGYGYTF
TRBJ2-3 | TRBV6-5 | CASSLSGRGGTDTQYF
TRBJ1-1 | TRBV10-3 | CAISDPGQPNTEAFF
TRBJ2-7 | TRBV7-6 | CASSLRQGANEQYF
TRBJ2-5 | TRBV7-2 | CASGPTGSRETQYF
TRBJ1-5 | TRBV6-4 | CASSDLKLPQHF
TRBJ2-7 | TRBV10-3 | CAIRPRGDSYEQYF
TRBJ2-4 | TRBV7-2 | CASSLPGQDGIQYF
TRBJ2-7 | TRBV30 | CATRTSGSYEQYF